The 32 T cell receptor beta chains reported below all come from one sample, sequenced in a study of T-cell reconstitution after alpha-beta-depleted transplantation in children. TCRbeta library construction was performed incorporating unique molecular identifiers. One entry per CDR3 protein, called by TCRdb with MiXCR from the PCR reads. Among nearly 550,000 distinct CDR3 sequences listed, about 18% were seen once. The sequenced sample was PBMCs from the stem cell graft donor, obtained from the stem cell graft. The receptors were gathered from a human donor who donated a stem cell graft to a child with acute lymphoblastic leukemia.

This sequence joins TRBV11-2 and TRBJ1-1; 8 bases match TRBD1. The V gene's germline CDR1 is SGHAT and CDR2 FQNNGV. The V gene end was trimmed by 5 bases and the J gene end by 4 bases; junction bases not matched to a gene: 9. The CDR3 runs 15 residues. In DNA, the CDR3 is TGTGCCAGCAGCCCGCGGACAGGGATGGGCACTGAAGCTTTCTTT. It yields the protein CASSPRTGMGTEAFF.

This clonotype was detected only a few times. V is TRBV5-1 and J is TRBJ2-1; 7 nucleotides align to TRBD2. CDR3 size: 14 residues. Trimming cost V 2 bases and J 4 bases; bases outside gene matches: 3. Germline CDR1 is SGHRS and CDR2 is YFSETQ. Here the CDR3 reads CASSLGTNYNEQFF. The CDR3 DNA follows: TGCGCCAGCAGCTTAGGGACTAATTACAATGAGCAGTTCTTC.

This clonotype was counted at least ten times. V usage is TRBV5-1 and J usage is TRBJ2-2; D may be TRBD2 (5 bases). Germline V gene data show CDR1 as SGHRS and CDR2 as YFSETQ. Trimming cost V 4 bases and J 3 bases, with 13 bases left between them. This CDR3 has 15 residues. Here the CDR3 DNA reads TGCGCCAGCAGCCGACGGCCCGGGGACACCGGGGAGCTGTTTTTT. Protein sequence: CASSRRPGDTGELFF.

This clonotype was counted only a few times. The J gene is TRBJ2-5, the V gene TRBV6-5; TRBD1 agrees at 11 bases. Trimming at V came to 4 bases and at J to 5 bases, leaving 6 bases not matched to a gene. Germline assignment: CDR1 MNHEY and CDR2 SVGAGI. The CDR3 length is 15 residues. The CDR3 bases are TGTGCCAGCAGTTCTCCGGACAGGGGGCAGGAGACCCAGTACTTC. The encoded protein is CASSSPDRGQETQYF.

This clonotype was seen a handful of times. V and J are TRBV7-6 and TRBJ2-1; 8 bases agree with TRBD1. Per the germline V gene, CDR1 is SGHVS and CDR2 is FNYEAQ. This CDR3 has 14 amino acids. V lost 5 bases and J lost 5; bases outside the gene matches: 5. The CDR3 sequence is CASSPDRGHNEQFF. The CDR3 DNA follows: TGTGCCAGCAGCCCCGACAGGGGCCACAATGAGCAGTTCTTC.

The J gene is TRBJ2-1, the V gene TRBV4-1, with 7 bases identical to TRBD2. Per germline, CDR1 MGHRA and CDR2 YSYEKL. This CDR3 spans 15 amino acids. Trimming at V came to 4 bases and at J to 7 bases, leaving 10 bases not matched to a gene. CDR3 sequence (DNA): TGCGCCAGCAGCCCTTTGAGCGGGGATAGGAATGAGCAGTTCTTC. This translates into CASSPLSGDRNEQFF.

The CDR3 loop is CASSMDTTYEQYF. The CDR3 coding sequence is TGTGCCAGCAGCATGGACACGACCTACGAGCAGTACTTC. The rearrangement uses TRBV5-6 and TRBJ2-7; D is possibly TRBD1 (5 bases). V lost 4 bases, J lost 2 bases, and 10 bases lay in between. Germline CDR1 is SGHDT and CDR2 is YYEEEE. The CDR3 spans 13 residues.

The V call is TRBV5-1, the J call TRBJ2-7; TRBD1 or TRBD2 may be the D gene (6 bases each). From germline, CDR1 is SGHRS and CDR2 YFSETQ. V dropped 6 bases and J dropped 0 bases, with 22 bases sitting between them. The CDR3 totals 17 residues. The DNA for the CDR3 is TGCGCCAGCACCCTGGACCTCGGACGGGGGCCCTCCTACGAGCAGTACTTC. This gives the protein CASTLDLGRGPSYEQYF.

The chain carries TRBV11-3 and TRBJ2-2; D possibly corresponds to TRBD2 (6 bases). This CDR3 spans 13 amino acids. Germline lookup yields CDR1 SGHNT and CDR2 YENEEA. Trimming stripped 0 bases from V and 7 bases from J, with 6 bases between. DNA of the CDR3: TGTGCCAGCAGCTTAGAGGGAGGCGGGGAGCTGTTTTTT. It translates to CASSLEGGGELFF.

This chain's CDR3 is CASSSRDENTGELFF. Written as DNA, the CDR3 is TGTGCCAGCAGCTCCCGGGACGAGAACACCGGGGAGCTGTTTTTT. This chain links TRBV7-8 with TRBJ2-2, with D perhaps given as TRBD1 or TRBD2 (5 bases each). This CDR3 contains 15 residues. V was shortened by 4 bases and J by 1 base, with 10 bases between the two germline ends. The germline CDR1 and CDR2 sequences are SGHVS and FQNEAQ. The whole variable domain, remainder taken from reference TRBV7-8 and TRBJ2-2, is GAGVSQSPRYKVAKRGQDVALRCDPISGHVSLFWYQQALGQGPEFLTYFQNEAQLDKSGLPSDRFFAERPEGSVSTLKIQRTQQEDSAVYLCASSSRDENTGELFFGEGSRLTVL.

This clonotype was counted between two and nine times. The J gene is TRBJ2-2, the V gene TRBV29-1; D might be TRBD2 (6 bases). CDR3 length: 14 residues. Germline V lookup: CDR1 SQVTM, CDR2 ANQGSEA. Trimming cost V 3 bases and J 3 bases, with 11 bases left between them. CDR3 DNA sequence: TGCAGCGTTGACTCCGGAGGGTACACCGGGGAGCTGTTTTTT. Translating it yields CSVDSGGYTGELFF.

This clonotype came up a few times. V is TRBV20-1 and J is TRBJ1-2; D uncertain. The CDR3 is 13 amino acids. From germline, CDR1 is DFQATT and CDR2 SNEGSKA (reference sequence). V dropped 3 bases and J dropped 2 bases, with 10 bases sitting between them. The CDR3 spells CSARARSNYGYTF. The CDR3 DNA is TGCAGTGCTAGGGCTAGATCCAACTATGGCTACACCTTC.

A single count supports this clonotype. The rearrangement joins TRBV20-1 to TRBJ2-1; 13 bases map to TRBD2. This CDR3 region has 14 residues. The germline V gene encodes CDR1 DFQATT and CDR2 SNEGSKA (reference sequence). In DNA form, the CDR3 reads TGCAGGCCTTCACTAGCGGGAGGGGACAGTGAGCAGTTCTTC. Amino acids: CRPSLAGGDSEQFF.

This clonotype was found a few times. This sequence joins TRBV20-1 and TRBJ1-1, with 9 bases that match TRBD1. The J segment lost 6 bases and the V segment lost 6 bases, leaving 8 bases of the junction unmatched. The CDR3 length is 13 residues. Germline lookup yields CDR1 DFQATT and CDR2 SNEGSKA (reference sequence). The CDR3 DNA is TGCAGTGCAAGAACAGGGGGCGTCGCTGAAGCTTTCTTT. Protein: CSARTGGVAEAFF.

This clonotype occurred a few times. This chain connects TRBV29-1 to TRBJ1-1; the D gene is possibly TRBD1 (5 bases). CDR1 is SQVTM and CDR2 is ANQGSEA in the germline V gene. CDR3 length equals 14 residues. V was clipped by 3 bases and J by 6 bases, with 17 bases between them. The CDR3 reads CSVDSTESGAEAFF. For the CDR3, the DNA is TGCAGCGTTGATAGTACGGAGTCGGGGGCTGAAGCTTTCTTT.

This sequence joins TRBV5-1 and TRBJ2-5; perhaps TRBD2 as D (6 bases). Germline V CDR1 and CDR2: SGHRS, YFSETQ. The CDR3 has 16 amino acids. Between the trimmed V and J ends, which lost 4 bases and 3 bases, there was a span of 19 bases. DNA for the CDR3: TGCGCCAGCAGCCAAAGCATGGCCCCGGGAGAAGAGACCCAGTACTTC. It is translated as CASSQSMAPGEETQYF.

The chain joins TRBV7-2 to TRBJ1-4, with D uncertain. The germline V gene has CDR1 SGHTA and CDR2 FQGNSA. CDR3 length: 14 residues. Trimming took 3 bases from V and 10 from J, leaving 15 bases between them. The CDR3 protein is CASSFFSYVGKLFF. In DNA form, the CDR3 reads TGTGCCAGCAGCTTCTTCAGCTACGTCGGAAAACTGTTTTTT.

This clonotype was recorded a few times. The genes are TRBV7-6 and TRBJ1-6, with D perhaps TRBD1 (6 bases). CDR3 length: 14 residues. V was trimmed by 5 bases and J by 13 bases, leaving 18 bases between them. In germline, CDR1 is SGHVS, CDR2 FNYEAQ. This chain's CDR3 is CASSEGDLGDPLHF. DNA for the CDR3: TGTGCCAGCAGCGAGGGGGACCTGGGGGACCCCCTCCACTTT.

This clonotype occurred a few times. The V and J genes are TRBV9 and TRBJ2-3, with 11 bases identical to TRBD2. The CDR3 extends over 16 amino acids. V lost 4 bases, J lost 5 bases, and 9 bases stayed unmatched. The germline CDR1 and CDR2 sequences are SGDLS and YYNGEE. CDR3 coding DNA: TGTGCCAGCAGCTCACTAGCGGGAGAGGGGGGAGATACGCAGTATTTT. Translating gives CASSSLAGEGGDTQYF. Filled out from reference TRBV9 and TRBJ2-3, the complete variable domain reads DSGVTQTPKHLITATGQRVTLRCSPRSGDLSVYWYQQSLDQGLQFLIQYYNGEERAKGNILERFSAQQFPDLHSELNLSSLELGDSALYFCASSSLAGEGGDTQYFGPGTRLTVL.

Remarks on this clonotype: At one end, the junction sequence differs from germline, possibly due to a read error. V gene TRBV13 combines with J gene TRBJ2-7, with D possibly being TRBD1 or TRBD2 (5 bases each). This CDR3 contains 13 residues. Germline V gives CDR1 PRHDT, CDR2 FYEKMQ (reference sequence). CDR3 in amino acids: CASSLGGTDDQYF. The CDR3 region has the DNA TGTGCCAGCAGCTTAGGCGGGACCGACGACCAGTACTTC.

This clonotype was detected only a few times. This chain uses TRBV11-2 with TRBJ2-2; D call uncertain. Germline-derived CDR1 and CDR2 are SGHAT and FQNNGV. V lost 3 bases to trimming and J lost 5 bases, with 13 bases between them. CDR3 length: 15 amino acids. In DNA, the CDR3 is TGTGCCAGCAGCTTCGGGCCGCACGGGACCGGGGAGCTGTTTTTT. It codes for CASSFGPHGTGELFF.

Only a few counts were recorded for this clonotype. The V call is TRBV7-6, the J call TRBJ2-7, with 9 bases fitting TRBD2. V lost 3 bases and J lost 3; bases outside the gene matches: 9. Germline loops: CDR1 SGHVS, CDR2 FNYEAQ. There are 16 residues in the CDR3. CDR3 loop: CASSLLLAGTRYEQYF. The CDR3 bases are TGTGCCAGCAGCTTGTTGCTAGCGGGAACCCGCTACGAGCAGTACTTC.

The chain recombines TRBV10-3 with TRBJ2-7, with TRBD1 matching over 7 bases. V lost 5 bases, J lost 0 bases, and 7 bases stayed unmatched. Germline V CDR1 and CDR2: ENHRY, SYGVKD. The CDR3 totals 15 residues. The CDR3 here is CAISRRQGNSYEQYF. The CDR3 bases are TGTGCCATCAGTCGAAGACAGGGAAACTCCTACGAGCAGTACTTC.

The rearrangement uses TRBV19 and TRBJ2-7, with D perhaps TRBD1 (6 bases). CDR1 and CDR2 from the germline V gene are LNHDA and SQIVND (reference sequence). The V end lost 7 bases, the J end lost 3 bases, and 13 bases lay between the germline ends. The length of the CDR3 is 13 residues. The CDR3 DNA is TGTGCCAGTAATTCAGGGGCCAGCTACGAGCAGTACTTC. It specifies CASNSGASYEQYF.

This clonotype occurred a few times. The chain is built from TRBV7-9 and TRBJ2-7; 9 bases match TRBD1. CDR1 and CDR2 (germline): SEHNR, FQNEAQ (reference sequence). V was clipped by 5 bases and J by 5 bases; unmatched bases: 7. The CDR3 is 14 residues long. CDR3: CASSAAGQGDEQYF. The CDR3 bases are TGTGCCAGCAGCGCGGCGGGACAGGGTGACGAGCAGTACTTC.

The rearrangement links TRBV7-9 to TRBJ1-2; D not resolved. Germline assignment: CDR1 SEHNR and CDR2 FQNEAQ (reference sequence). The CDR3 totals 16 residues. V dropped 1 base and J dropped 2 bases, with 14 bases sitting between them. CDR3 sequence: CASSLVLADSNYGYTF. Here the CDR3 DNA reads TGTGCCAGCAGCTTAGTTTTGGCCGACTCAAACTATGGCTACACCTTC.

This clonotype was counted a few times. The CDR3 coding sequence is TGCGCCAGCAGCGAGTTTGGCCAAAAATCTCGGCCCCAGCATTTT. The encoded protein is CASSEFGQKSRPQHF. V is TRBV4-1 and J is TRBJ1-5, with D uncertain. V gave up 5 bases and J gave up 9 bases, with 20 bases separating them. CDR1 and CDR2 (germline): MGHRA, YSYEKL. This CDR3 spans 15 amino acids.

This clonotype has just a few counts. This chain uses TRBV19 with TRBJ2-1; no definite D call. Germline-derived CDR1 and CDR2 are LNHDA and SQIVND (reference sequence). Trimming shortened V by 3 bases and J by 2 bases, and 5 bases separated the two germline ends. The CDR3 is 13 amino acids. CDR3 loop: CASSMQPYNEQFF. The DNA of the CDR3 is TGTGCCAGTAGTATGCAGCCCTACAATGAGCAGTTCTTC.

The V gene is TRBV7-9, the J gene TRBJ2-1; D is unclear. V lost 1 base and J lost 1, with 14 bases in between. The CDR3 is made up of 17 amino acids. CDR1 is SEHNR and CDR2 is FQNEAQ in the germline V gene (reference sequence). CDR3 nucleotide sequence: TGTGCCAGCAGCTTAGGTGATTCGCAACCATCCTACAATGAGCAGTTCTTC. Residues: CASSLGDSQPSYNEQFF.

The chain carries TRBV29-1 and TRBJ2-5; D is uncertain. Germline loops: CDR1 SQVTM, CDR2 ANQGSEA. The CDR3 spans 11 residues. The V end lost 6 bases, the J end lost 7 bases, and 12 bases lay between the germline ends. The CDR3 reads CSVDQGGTQYF. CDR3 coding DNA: TGCAGCGTGGACCAAGGTGGGACCCAGTACTTC.

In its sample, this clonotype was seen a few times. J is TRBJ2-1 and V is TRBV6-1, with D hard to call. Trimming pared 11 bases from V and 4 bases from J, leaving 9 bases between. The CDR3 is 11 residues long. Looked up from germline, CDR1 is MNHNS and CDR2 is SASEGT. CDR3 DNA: TGTGCCGCGTCAGTTTACAATGAGCAGTTCTTC. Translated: CAASVYNEQFF.

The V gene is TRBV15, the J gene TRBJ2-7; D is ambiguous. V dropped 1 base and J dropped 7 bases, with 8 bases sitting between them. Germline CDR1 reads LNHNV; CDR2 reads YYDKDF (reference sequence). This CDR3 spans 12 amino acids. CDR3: CATSRVPDEQYF. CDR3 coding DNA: TGTGCCACCAGCAGAGTACCGGATGAGCAGTACTTC.